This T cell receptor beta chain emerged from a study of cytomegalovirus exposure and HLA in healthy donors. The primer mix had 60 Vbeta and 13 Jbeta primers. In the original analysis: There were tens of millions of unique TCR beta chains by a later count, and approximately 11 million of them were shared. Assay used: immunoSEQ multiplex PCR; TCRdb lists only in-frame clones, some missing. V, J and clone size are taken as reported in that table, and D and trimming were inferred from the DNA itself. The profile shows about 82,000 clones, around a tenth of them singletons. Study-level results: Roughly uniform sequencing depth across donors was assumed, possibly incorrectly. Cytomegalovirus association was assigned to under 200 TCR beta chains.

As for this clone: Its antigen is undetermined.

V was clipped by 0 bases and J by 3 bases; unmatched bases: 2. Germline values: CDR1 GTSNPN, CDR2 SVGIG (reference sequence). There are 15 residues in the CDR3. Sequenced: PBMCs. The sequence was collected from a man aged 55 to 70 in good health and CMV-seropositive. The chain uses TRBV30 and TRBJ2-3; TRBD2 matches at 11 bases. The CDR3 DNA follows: TGTGCCTGGAGTGTACTAGCGGGGGAGACAGATACGCAGTATTTT. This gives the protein CAWSVLAGETDTQYF.